The 6 T cell receptor beta chains in this list originate from one sample, sequenced in a study of PD-1 blockade in classical Hodgkin lymphoma. As to time point: newly diagnosed, previously untreated cHL patient sample. Thawed PBMCs underwent magnetic negative selection to yield purified CD4+ T cells. The protocol was immunoSEQ multiplex PCR, while the TCRdb copy is restricted to in-frame clones and leaves out a portion. The sample has roughly 30,000 clones, around 89% seen once. Sequenced input: CD4+ T cells from blood. These receptors originate from a human donor with classical Hodgkin lymphoma.

The chain is built from TRBV27 and TRBJ1-1; the D gene is possibly TRBD1 (5 bases). The CDR3 runs 14 residues. Germline V gene sequence: CDR1 MNHEY, CDR2 SMNVEV (reference sequence). Trimming cost V 4 bases and J 2 bases, with 11 bases left between them. This CDR3 reads CASSSGGVNTEAFF. The DNA for the CDR3 is TGTGCCAGCAGTTCCGGGGGGGTTAACACTGAAGCTTTCTTT.

The V call is TRBV5-1, the J call TRBJ1-2; D remains ambiguous. Between the trimmed V and J ends, which lost 0 bases and 8 bases, there was a span of 11 bases. This CDR3 comprises 13 residues. Germline CDR1 and CDR2: SGHRS and YFSETQ. The CDR3 loop is CASSLEAVGGYTF. In DNA form, the CDR3 reads TGCGCCAGCAGCTTGGAGGCCGTAGGGGGCTACACCTTC.

This clone was seen a handful of times. The chain is built from TRBV15 and TRBJ1-5, with unresolved D. Germline V gene data show CDR1 as LNHNV and CDR2 as YYDKDF (reference sequence). This CDR3 spans 13 amino acids. The V and J ends lost 5 bases and 3 bases respectively, with 8 bases between them. This CDR3 is CATSPQINQPQHF. The CDR3 DNA sequence: TGTGCCACCAGCCCTCAGATCAATCAGCCCCAGCATTTT.

The rearrangement links TRBV28 to TRBJ1-5; 9 nucleotides align to TRBD1. The length of the CDR3 is 16 residues. CDR1 is MDHEN and CDR2 is SYDVKM in the germline V gene. V shed 6 bases and J 0 bases; nucleotides not matched to a gene: 6. In DNA form, the CDR3 reads TGTGCCAGCAGCGAAGGGGACAGGGCTAGCAATCAGCCCCAGCATTTT. It codes for CASSEGDRASNQPQHF. The variable domain in full, completed from reference TRBV28 and TRBJ1-5, reads DVKVTQSSRYLVKRTGEKVFLECVQDMDHENMFWYRQDPGLGLRLIYFSYDVKMKEKGDIPEGYSVSREKKERFSLILESASTNQTSMYLCASSEGDRASNQPQHFGDGTRLSIL.

The chain carries TRBV28 and TRBJ1-2, with D tentatively TRBD1 (5 bases). Germline V gives CDR1 MDHEN, CDR2 SYDVKM. This CDR3 spans 15 amino acids. V was clipped by 5 bases and J by 1 base, with 14 bases between them. The CDR3 nucleotides read TGTGCCAGCAGTCCGGCAGGGAGGAGTAACTATGGCTACACCTTC. Encoded protein: CASSPAGRSNYGYTF.

The CDR3 reads CASSTSGTDEQYF. DNA for the CDR3: TGTGCCAGCAGCACCTCCGGGACAGACGAGCAGTACTTC. This sequence joins TRBV7-6 and TRBJ2-7; 7 nucleotides line up with TRBD1. CDR3 length equals 13 residues. Unmatched junction bases numbered 6, after V lost 5 bases and J lost 5 bases. Germline CDR1 SGHVS, CDR2 FNYEAQ. The variable domain in full, with the rest retrieved from reference TRBV7-6 and TRBJ2-7, is GAGVSQSPRYKVTKRGQDVALRCDPISGHVSLYWYRQALGQGPEFLTYFNYEAQQDKSGLPNDRFSAERPEGSISTLTIQRTEQRDSAMYRCASSTSGTDEQYFGPGTRLTVT.